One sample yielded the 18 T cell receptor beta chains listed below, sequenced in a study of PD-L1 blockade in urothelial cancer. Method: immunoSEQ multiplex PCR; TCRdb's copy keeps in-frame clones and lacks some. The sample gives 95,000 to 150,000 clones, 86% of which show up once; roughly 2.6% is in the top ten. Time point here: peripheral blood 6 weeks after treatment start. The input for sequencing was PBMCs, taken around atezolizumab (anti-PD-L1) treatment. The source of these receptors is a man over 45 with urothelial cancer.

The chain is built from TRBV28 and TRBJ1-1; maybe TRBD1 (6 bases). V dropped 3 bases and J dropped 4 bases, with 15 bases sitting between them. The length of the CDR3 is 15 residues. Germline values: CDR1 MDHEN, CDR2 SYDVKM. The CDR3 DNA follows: TGTGCCAGCAGTTTCGGGGGGCTCGGATCCACTGAAGCTTTCTTT. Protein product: CASSFGGLGSTEAFF.

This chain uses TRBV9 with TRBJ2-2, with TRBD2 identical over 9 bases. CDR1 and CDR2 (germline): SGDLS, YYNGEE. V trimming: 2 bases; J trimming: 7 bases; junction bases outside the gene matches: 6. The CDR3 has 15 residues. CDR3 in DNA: TGTGCCAGCAGCGTCAGACTAGCGGAAATCGGGGAGCTGTTTTTT. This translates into CASSVRLAEIGELFF.

CDR3 nucleotides: TGTGCCAGCAGCGGCCTAGCGGGAGGGCCCCACAATGAGCAGTTCTTC. As protein: CASSGLAGGPHNEQFF. The chain couples TRBV11-2 to TRBJ2-1; TRBD2 agrees at 12 bases. The CDR3 loop spans 16 amino acids. Trimming at V came to 5 bases and at J to 5 bases, leaving 7 bases not matched to a gene. CDR1 and CDR2 (germline): SGHAT, FQNNGV. The variable domain in full, completed from reference TRBV11-2 and TRBJ2-1, reads EAGVAQSPRYKIIEKRQSVAFWCNPISGHATLYWYQQILGQGPKLLIQFQNNGVVDDSQLPKDRFSAERLKGVDSTLKIQPAKLEDSAVYLCASSGLAGGPHNEQFFGPGTRLTVL.

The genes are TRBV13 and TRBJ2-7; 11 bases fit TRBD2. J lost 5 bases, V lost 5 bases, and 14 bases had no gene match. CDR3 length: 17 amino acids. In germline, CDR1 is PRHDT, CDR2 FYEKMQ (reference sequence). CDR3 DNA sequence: TGTGCCAGCAGCCGATCAACGAAGACTAGCGGGACCCACGAGCAGTACTTC. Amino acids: CASSRSTKTSGTHEQYF. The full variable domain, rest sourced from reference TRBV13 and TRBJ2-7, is AAGVIQSPRHLIKEKRETATLKCYPIPRHDTVYWYQQGPGQDPQFLISFYEKMQSDKGSIPDRFSAQQFSDYHSELNMSSLELGDSALYFCASSRSTKTSGTHEQYFGPGTRLTVT.

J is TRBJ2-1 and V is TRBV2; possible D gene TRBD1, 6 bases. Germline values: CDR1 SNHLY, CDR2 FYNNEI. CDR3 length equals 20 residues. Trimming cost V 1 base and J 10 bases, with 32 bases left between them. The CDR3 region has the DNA TGTGCCAGCAGTGAAGGCAGGGGCACCCAGGAACTACCCAAATCTAGCGAGCAGTTCTTC. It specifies CASSEGRGTQELPKSSEQFF.

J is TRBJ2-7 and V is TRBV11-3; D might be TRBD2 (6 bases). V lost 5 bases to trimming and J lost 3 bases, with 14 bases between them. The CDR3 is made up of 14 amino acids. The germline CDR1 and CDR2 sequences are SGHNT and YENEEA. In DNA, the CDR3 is TGTGCCAGCAGCCCCGACCCGACTAGCTACGAGCAGTACTTC. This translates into CASSPDPTSYEQYF.

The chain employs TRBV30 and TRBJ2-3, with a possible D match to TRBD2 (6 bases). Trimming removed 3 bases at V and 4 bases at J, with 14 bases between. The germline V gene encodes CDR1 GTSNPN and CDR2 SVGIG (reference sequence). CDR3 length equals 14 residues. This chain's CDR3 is CAWSIAGIADTQYF. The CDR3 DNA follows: TGTGCCTGGAGCATTGCGGGAATAGCAGATACGCAGTATTTT.

CDR3 protein: CASSQAHEQYF. CDR3 DNA sequence: TGCGCCAGCAGCCAAGCCCACGAGCAGTACTTC. V and J are TRBV5-1 and TRBJ2-7; D is undetermined. The CDR3 covers 11 residues. CDR1 and CDR2 (germline): SGHRS, YFSETQ. V lost 4 bases to trimming and J lost 5 bases, with 7 bases between them.

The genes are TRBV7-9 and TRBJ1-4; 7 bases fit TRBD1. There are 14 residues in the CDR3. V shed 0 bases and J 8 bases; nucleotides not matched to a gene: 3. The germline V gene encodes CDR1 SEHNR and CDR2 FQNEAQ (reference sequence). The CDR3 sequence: CASSLAAGGEKLFF. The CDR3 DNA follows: TGTGCCAGCAGCTTAGCGGCAGGGGGGGAAAAACTGTTTTTT.

The CDR3 protein is CASSDPRVLNTEAFF. The CDR3 DNA reads TGTGCCAGCAGTGACCCCAGGGTGCTTAACACTGAAGCTTTCTTT. V and J are TRBV25-1 and TRBJ1-1; weak D call: TRBD1 (5 bases). This CDR3 spans 15 amino acids. V was pared by 3 bases and J by 2 bases, with 13 bases between. Looked up from germline, CDR1 is MGHDK and CDR2 is SYGVNS.

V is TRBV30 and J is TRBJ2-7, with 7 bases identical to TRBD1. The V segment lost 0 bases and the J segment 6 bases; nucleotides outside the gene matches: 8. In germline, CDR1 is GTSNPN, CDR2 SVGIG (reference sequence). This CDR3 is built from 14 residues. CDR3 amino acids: CAWSVGPGQAEQYF. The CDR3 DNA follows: TGTGCCTGGAGTGTAGGCCCAGGACAGGCCGAGCAGTACTTC.

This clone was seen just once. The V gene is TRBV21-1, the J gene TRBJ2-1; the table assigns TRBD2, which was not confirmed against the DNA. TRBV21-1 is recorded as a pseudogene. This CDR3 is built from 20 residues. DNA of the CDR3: TGTGCCAGCAGCAAACTAGCGGGGGGGGCCATTGGTTTGCTCTACAATGAGCAGTTCTTC. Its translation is CASSKLAGGAIGLLYNEQFF.

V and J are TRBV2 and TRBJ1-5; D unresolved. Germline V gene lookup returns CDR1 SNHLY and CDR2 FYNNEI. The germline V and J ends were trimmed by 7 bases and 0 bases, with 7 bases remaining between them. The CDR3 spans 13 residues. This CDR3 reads CASTGFSNQPQHF. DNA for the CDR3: TGTGCCAGCACGGGTTTTAGCAATCAGCCCCAGCATTTT.

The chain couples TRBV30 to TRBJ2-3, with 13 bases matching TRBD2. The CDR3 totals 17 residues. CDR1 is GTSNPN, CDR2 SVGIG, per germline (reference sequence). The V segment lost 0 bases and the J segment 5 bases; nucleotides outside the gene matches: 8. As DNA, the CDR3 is TGTGCCTGGAGTGTAGCCCGGACTAGCGGGAGTATAGATACGCAGTATTTT. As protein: CAWSVARTSGSIDTQYF.

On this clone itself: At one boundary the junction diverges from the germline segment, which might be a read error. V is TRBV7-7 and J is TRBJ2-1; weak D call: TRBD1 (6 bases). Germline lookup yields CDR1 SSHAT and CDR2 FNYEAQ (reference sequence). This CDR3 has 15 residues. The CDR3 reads CASSLRLQGNNEQFF. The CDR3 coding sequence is TGTGCTAGCAGCTTGAGGTTACAGGGAAACAATGAGCAGTTCTTC.

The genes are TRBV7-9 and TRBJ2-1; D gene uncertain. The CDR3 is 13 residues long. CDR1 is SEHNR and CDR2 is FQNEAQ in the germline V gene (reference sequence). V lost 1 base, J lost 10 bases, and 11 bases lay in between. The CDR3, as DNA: TGTGCCAGCAGCTTAGTTGGAGTAAACGAGCAGTTCTTC. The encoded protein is CASSLVGVNEQFF. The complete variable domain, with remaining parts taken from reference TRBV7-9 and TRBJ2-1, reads DTGVSQNPRHKITKRGQNVTFRCDPISEHNRLYWYRQTLGQGPEFLTYFQNEAQLEKSRLLSDRFSAERPKGSFSTLEIQRTEQGDSAMYLCASSLVGVNEQFFGPGTRLTVL.

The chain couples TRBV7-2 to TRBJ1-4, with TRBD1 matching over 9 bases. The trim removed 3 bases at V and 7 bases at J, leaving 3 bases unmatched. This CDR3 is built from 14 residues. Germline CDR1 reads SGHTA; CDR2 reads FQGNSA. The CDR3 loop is CASSFDRGAEKLFF. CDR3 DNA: TGTGCCAGCAGCTTCGACAGGGGGGCTGAAAAACTGTTTTTT.

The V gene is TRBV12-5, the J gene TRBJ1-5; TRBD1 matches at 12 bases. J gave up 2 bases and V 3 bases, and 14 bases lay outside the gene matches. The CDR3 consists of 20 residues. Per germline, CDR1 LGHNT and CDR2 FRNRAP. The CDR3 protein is CASGFRAGQGAQGGNQPQHF. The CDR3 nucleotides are TGTGCTAGTGGTTTTAGGGCGGGACAGGGGGCTCAGGGGGGCAATCAGCCCCAGCATTTT.